This TCR beta chain was captured by sequencing in a study of blood T cell repertoires in COVID-19. Study-level background: There were acute and convalescent COVID-19 samples, and they came from the United States, Italy and Spain. PBMCs, B-cell-depleted T cells, or T cells provided the cDNA or gDNA that made up the material.

CDR1 and CDR2 (germline): SGHTA, FQGNSA. Trimming removed 3 bases at V and 5 bases at J, with 13 bases between. The CDR3 has 14 amino acids. Source study methods: Estimated nucleated cell counts came from reference gene primer amplification. TCRdb's table, derived via immunoSEQ multiplex PCR, lists solely in-frame clones and lacks some. The V and J calls and clone size are taken from that table; D and trimming were inferred from the DNA. The sample includes around 12,000 clones, approximately 80% of them seen just once. V is TRBV7-2 and J is TRBJ2-5; D is perhaps TRBD2 (6 bases). This clonotype was obtained from a man at least 80 years old with acute or convalescent COVID-19. Sequenced: peripheral blood. In nucleotides, the CDR3 is TGTGCCAGCAGCTTCGGCGGGGACGGGGAGACCCAGTACTTC. Amino acids: CASSFGGDGETQYF.